Shown below are 6 T cell receptor beta chains from a single sample sequenced in a study of patients and donors after allogeneic stem cell transplantation. TCRdb processed the RT-PCR reads anew with MiXCR; each CDR3 protein has one entry. This sample has about a million distinct CDR3 sequences, with 18% found just once. Input material: blood, either unsorted or a sorted T cell fraction (not recorded which). These receptors were taken from a human donor who was either an allogeneic HSCT recipient or a stem cell or donor lymphocyte infusion donor (not recorded which). It is not recorded whose cells these are; they may come from a transplant donor.

The chain combines TRBV12-3 or TRBV12-4 with TRBJ2-3, with 8 bases that match TRBD2. The CDR3 consists of 16 residues. The junction had 11 bases not matched to a gene; V was cut back by 5 bases and J by 4 bases. The CDR3 protein is CASSATGLEDPDTQYF. As DNA, the CDR3 is TGTGCCAGCAGTGCAACGGGACTAGAGGACCCAGATACGCAGTATTTT.

The V gene is TRBV6-5, the J gene TRBJ1-2; D call uncertain. This CDR3 is 14 amino acids long. Germline V gene data show CDR1 as MNHEY and CDR2 as SVGAGI. Trimming removed 0 bases at V and 2 bases at J, with 7 bases between. The CDR3 loop reads CASSYSSENYGYTF. The CDR3 coding sequence is TGTGCCAGCAGTTACTCGTCGGAGAACTATGGCTACACCTTC.

The chain employs TRBV29-1 and TRBJ1-1; TRBD1 aligns across 7 bases. Germline V lookup: CDR1 SQVTM, CDR2 ANQGSEA. V was pared by 5 bases and J by 9 bases, with 6 bases of the junction left unmatched. CDR3 length: 11 amino acids. For the CDR3, the DNA is TGCAGCGTTCTACGACAGGGCCAAGCTTTCTTT. Protein: CSVLRQGQAFF.

This clonotype was counted ten times or more. V usage is TRBV12-3 or TRBV12-4 and J usage is TRBJ2-7; D is perhaps TRBD1 or TRBD2 (6 bases each). This CDR3 is built from 13 residues. V dropped 6 bases and J dropped 7 bases, with 16 bases sitting between them. The CDR3 DNA is TGTGCCAGCAGGAGGGGGGACCTGAAGGAGCAGTACTTC. It encodes CASRRGDLKEQYF.

This clonotype was counted a few times. The V and J genes are TRBV4-2 and TRBJ2-3; 9 bases fit TRBD2. V gave up 6 bases and J gave up 1 base; unmatched junction bases: 8. The CDR3 runs 16 residues. Germline lookup yields CDR1 LGHNA and CDR2 YNFKEQ. The CDR3 region has the DNA TGTGCCAGCAGTACGGATAAGCGGGGGGGCACAGATACGCAGTATTTT. As protein: CASSTDKRGGTDTQYF.

This clonotype occurred a few times. The chain has TRBV29-1 and TRBJ2-2, with 7 bases matching TRBD2. This CDR3 region has 14 residues. V shed 7 bases and J 2 bases; nucleotides not matched to a gene: 7. Looked up from germline, CDR1 is SQVTM and CDR2 is ANQGSEA. CDR3 amino acids: CSGSSGVNTGELFF. The DNA of the CDR3 is TGCAGCGGTTCTAGCGGAGTAAACACCGGGGAGCTGTTTTTT.